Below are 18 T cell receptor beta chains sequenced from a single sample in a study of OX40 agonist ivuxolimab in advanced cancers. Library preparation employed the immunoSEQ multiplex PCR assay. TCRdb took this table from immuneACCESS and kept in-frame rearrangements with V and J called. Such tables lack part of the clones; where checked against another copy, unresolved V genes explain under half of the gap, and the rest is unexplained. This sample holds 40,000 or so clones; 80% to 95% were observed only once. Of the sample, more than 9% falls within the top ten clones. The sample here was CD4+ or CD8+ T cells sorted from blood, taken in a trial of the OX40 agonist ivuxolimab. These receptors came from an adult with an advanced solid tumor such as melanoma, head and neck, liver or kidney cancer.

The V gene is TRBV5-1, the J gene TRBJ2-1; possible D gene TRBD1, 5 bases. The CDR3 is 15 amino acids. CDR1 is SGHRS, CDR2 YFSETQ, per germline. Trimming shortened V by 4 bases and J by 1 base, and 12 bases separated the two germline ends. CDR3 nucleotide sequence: TGCGCCAGCAGCAAGGGGCTCGGTTCCTACAATGAGCAGTTCTTC. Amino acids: CASSKGLGSYNEQFF.

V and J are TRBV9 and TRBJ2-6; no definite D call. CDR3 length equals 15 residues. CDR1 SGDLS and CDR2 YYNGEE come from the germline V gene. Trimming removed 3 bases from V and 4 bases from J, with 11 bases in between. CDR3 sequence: CASSGEKKGANVLTF. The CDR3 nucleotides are TGTGCCAGCAGCGGCGAAAAGAAGGGGGCCAACGTCCTGACTTTC.

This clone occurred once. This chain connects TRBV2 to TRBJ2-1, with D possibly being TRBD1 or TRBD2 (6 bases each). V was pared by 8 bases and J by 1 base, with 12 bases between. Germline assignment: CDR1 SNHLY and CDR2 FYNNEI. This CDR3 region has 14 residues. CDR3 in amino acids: CASGGGTSYNEQFF. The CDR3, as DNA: TGTGCCAGCGGGGGCGGGACATCCTACAATGAGCAGTTCTTC.

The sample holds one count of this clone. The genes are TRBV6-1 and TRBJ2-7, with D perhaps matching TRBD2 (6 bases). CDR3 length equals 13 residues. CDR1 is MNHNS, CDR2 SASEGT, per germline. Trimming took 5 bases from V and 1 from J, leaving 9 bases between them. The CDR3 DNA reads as TGTGCCAGCAGTCCGACTAGTTCCTACGAGCAGTACTTC. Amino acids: CASSPTSSYEQYF.

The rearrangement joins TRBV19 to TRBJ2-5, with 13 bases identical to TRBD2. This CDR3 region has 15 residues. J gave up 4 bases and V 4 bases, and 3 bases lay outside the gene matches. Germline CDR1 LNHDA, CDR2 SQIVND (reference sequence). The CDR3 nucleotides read TGTGCCAGTAGTACCCGGACTAGCGGGAGAGAGACCCAGTACTTC. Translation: CASSTRTSGRETQYF.

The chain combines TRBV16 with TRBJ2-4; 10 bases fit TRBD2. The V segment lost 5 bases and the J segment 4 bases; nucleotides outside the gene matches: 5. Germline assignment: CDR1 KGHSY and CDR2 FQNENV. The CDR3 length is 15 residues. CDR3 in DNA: TGTGCCAGCAGCTCCCTTAGCGGGAGGAAAAACATTCAGTACTTC. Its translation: CASSSLSGRKNIQYF.

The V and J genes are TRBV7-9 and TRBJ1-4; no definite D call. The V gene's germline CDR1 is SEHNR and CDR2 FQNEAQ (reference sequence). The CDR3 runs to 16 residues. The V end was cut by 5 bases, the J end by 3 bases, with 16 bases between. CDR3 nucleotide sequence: TGTGCCAGCAGCCCCGGGTCTAGCCACTCTAATGAAAAACTGTTTTTT. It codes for CASSPGSSHSNEKLFF.

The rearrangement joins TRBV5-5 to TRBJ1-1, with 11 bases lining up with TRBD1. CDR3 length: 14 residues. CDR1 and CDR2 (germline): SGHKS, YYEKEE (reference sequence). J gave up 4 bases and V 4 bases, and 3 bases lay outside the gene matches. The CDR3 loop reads CASSRGTGGTEAFF. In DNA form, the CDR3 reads TGTGCCAGCAGCCGTGGGACAGGGGGCACTGAAGCTTTCTTT.

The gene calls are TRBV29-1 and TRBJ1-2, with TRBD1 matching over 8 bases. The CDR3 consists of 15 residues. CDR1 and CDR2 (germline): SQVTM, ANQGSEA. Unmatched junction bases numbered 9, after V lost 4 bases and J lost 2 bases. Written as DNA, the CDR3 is TGCAGCGTTGCTCGACAGGGGCAGGGGAACTATGGCTACACCTTC. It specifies CSVARQGQGNYGYTF.

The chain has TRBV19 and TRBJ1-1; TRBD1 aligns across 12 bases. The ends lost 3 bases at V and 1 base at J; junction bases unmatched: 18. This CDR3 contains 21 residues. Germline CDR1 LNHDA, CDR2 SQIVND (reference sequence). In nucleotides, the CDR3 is TGTGCCAGTAGTATGGTTGGGACAGGGGGCCCGCAACCATACCGGAACACTGAAGCTTTCTTT. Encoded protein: CASSMVGTGGPQPYRNTEAFF. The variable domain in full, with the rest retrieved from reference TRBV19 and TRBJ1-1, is DGGITQSPKYLFRKEGQNVTLSCEQNLNHDAMYWYRQDPGQGLRLIYYSQIVNDFQKGDIAEGYSVSREKKESFPLTVTSAQKNPTAFYLCASSMVGTGGPQPYRNTEAFFGQGTRLTVV.

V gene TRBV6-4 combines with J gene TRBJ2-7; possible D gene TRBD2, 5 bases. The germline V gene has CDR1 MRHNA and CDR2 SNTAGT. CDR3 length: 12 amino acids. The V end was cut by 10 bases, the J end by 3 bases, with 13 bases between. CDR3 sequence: CATQKAGYEQYF. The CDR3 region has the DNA TGTGCCACCCAGAAGGCGGGCTACGAGCAGTACTTC.

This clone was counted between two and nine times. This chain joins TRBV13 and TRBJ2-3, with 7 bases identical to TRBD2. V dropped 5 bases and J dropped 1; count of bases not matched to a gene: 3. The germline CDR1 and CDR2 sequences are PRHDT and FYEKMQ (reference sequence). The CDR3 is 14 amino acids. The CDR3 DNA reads TGTGCCAGCAGCCGCGGGAGTGGCACAGATACGCAGTATTTT. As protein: CASSRGSGTDTQYF.

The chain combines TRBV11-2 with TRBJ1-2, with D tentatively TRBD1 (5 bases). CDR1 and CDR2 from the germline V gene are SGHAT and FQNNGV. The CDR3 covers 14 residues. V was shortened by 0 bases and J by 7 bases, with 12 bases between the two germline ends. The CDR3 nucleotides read TGTGCCAGCAGCTTAGATCTTAGGGGCGGTGGCTACACCTTC. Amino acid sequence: CASSLDLRGGGYTF.

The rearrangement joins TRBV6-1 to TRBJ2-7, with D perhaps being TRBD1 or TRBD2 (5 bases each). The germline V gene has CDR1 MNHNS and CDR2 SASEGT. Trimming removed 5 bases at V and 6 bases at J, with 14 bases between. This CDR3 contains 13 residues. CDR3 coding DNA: TGTGCCAGCAGTCCTGGGACCGTCCGCGAGCAGTACGTC. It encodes CASSPGTVREQYV.

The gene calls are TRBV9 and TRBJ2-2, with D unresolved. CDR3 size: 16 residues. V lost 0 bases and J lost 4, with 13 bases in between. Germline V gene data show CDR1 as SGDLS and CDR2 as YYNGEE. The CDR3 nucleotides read TGTGCCAGCAGCGTAGCTGATGGGGAAGGCACCGGGGAGCTGTTTTTT. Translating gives CASSVADGEGTGELFF.

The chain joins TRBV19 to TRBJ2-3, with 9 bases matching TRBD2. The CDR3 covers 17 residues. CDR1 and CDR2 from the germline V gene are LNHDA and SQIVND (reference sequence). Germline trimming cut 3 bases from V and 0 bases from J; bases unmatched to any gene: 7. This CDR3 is CASSIWLAGTSTDTQYF. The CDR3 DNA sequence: TGTGCCAGTAGTATCTGGCTAGCGGGGACCAGCACAGATACGCAGTATTTT.

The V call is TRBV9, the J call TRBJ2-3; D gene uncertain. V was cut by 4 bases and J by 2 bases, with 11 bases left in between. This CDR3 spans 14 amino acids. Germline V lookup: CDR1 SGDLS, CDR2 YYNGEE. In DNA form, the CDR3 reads TGTGCCAGCAGCCGCGGCGTGGTCACAGATACGCAGTATTTT. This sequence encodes CASSRGVVTDTQYF.

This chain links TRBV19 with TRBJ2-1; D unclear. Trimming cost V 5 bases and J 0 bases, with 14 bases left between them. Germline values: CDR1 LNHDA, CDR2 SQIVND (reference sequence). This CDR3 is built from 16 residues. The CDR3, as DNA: TGTGCCAGTAGTCCGTCCGGGTCCAGCTCCTACAATGAGCAGTTCTTC. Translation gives CASSPSGSSSYNEQFF.